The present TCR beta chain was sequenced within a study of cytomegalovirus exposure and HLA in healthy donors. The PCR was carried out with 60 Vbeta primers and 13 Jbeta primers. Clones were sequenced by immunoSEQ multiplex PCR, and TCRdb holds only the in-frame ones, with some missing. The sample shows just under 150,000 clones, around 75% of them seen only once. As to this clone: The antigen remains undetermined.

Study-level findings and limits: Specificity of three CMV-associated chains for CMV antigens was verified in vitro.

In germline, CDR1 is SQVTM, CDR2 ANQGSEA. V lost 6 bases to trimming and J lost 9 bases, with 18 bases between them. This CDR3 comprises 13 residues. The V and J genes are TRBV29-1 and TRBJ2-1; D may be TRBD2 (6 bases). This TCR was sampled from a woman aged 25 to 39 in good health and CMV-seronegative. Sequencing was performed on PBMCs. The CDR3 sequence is CSVGSGERPEQFF. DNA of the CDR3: TGCAGCGTGGGGTCGGGAGAGAGGCCTGAGCAGTTCTTC.